These 2 T cell receptor beta chains originate from one sample sequenced in a study of blood T cell repertoires in COVID-19 (dated by TCRdb to about 2020). Libraries were built with the immunoSEQ multiplex PCR assay. TCRdb holds this immuneACCESS table with in-frame rearrangements only. Some clones are missing; in checked studies, unresolved V genes explain under half, and the rest has no known cause. In this sample the table shows some 83,000 clones, less than 90% of which occur a single time. The ten largest clones represent under 20% of the sample. Input material: peripheral blood. These receptor sequences come from a man older than 75 in a cohort sampled during active COVID-19.

V usage is TRBV29-1 and J usage is TRBJ1-5; 7 bases fit TRBD1. The CDR3 has 12 residues. In germline, CDR1 is SQVTM, CDR2 ANQGSEA. The junction had 6 bases not matched to a gene; V was cut back by 8 bases and J by 5 bases. The CDR3: CSTRTGDQPQHF. DNA of the CDR3: TGCAGCACCAGGACAGGAGATCAGCCCCAGCATTTT.

V is TRBV7-9 and J is TRBJ1-3, with TRBD1 identical over 7 bases. J lost 4 bases, V lost 4 bases, and 7 bases had no gene match. The CDR3 loop spans 15 amino acids. Germline CDR1 reads SEHNR; CDR2 reads FQNEAQ (reference sequence). CDR3 nucleotides: TGTGCCAGCAGCTCGACCGGGACAGCAGGAAACACCATATATTTT. Residues: CASSSTGTAGNTIYF.